The source of this T cell receptor beta chain is a study of T cell responses to AZD1222 COVID-19 vaccine. Study results and caveats: Dominant at 160-218 and 743-854, vaccine-associated CD4 TCRs also spanned spike. Donor demographics were predominantly white British with a female majority; clonal diversity may be underestimated.

Germline lookup yields CDR1 SGHRS and CDR2 YFSETQ. There are 15 residues in the CDR3. V lost 0 bases to trimming and J lost 2 bases; unmatched junction nucleotides: 1. Turning to this clone: The antigen remains undetermined.

Clones were sequenced by immunoSEQ multiplex PCR, and TCRdb holds only the in-frame ones, with some missing. In the table there are some 160,000 clones, 90% to 95% of which are singletons. The source of this sequence is an adult in good health. This chain joins TRBV5-1 and TRBJ2-3; TRBD2 agrees at 9 bases. The specimen comprised peripheral blood, sampled on day 0 of AZD1222 vaccination. This CDR3 reads CASSLASGDTDTQYF. The CDR3 DNA sequence: TGCGCCAGCAGCTTGGCTAGCGGGGACACAGATACGCAGTATTTT.